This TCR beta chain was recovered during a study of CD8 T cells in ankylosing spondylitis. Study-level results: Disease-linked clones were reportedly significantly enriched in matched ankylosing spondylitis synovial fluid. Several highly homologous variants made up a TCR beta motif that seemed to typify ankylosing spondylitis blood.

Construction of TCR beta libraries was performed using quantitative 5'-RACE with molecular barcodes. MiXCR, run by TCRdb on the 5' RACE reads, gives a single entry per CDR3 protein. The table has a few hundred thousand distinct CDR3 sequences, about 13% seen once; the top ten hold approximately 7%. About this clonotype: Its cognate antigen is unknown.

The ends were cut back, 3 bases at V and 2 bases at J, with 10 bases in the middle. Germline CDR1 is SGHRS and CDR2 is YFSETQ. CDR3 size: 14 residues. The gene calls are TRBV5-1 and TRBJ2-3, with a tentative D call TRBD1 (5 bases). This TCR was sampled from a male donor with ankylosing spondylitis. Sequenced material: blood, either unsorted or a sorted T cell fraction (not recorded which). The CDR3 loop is CASSSDTVTDTQYF. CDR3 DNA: TGCGCCAGCAGCTCGGACACAGTCACAGATACGCAGTATTTT. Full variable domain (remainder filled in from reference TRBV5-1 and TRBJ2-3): KAGVTQTPRYLIKTRGQQVTLSCSPISGHRSVSWYQQTPGQGLQFLFEYFSETQRNKGNFPGRFSGRQFSNSRSEMNVSTLELGDSALYLCASSSDTVTDTQYFGPGTRLTVL.